These 28 T cell receptor beta chains were all obtained from the same sample, sequenced in a study of vaccination effects on CD4 cells after COVID-19. What these receptors recognize is not known. Antigen-specific CD4+ T cells expanded by the ViraFEST assay with viral peptide pools were then sequenced. Culturing for roughly 9 days preceded CD4+ T cell isolation. The vaccine recipients had no prior SARS-CoV-2 infection, with negative nucleocapsid antibodies. Generated by immunoSEQ multiplex PCR, the TCRdb table keeps only in-frame clones and is missing some. The repertoire holds around 68,000 clones, 80% seen once, with less than 15% in the top ten. Sample: CD4+ T cells from PBMCs cultured with SARS-CoV-2 spike peptides, taken before COVID-19 vaccination. Receptor source: a human donor who received a COVID-19 vaccine.

The chain links TRBV6-5 to TRBJ1-2; D is perhaps TRBD1 (6 bases). The CDR3 loop spans 13 amino acids. Germline V lookup: CDR1 MNHEY, CDR2 SVGAGI. Trimming removed 7 bases at V and 7 bases at J, with 16 bases between. CDR3 coding DNA: TGTGCCAGCATCACGAGGGGGGTTCTTGGCTACACCTTC. It specifies CASITRGVLGYTF.

In its sample, this clone was seen once. The chain uses TRBV5-8 and TRBJ1-3; maybe TRBD1 (5 bases). CDR3 length: 16 amino acids. Germline assignment: CDR1 SGHTS and CDR2 YDEGEE. Trimming removed 3 bases from V and 0 bases from J, with 13 bases in between. CDR3: CASSSPGTVSGNTIYF. CDR3 bases: TGTGCCAGCAGCTCGCCCGGGACCGTCTCTGGAAACACCATATATTTT.

The chain links TRBV2 to TRBJ2-5; D is unresolved. This CDR3 contains 16 residues. Germline V lookup: CDR1 SNHLY, CDR2 FYNNEI. The V end was cut by 5 bases, the J end by 4 bases, with 20 bases between. The CDR3 loop is CASSRDDPRQGETQYF. The CDR3 region has the DNA TGTGCCAGCAGTAGAGACGACCCCCGGCAAGGAGAGACCCAGTACTTC.

J is TRBJ1-1 and V is TRBV19, with D unclear. Trimming removed 0 bases at V and 5 bases at J, with 13 bases between. Germline CDR1 LNHDA, CDR2 SQIVND (reference sequence). CDR3 length: 15 residues. CDR3 region: CASSIEGIEFTEAFF. CDR3 DNA: TGTGCCAGTAGTATAGAAGGGATTGAATTTACTGAAGCTTTCTTT.

The V gene is TRBV19, the J gene TRBJ1-2; D is uncertain. Germline CDR1 reads LNHDA; CDR2 reads SQIVND (reference sequence). Trimming removed 4 bases from V and 2 bases from J, with 11 bases in between. The CDR3 length is 14 residues. The CDR3: CASSKSGVNYGYTF. Here the CDR3 DNA reads TGTGCCAGTAGTAAATCCGGGGTGAACTATGGCTACACCTTC.

This chain links TRBV3-1 (or the pseudogene TRBV3-2) with TRBJ1-1; maybe TRBD1 (6 bases). CDR1 LGHDT and CDR2 YNNKEL come from the germline V gene (reference sequence). CDR3 size: 11 residues. Trimming shortened V by 4 bases and J by 7 bases, and 7 bases separated the two germline ends. The chain's CDR3 is CASSRGHEAFF. CDR3 in DNA: TGTGCCAGCAGCCGGGGGCATGAAGCTTTCTTT.

This clone was detected once. The CDR3 nucleotides are TGTGCCAGCTCCCCTCAAATGGTCACCGGGACAGGGGCGTCTATCTATGGCTACACCTTC. Translated, it gives CASSPQMVTGTGASIYGYTF. This chain connects TRBV18 to TRBJ1-2; 10 bases match TRBD1. Trimming at V came to 6 bases and at J to 4 bases, leaving 23 bases not matched to a gene. CDR3 length: 20 amino acids. Germline V gene sequence: CDR1 KGHSH, CDR2 LQKENI.

The gene calls are TRBV6-5 and TRBJ1-1; a weak D match, TRBD1 (5 bases). Germline values: CDR1 MNHEY, CDR2 SVGAGI. The CDR3 runs to 15 residues. V was clipped by 2 bases and J by 0 bases, with 10 bases between them. The CDR3 here is CASSYQAGMNTEAFF. The CDR3 nucleotides read TGTGCCAGCAGTTACCAGGCAGGGATGAACACTGAAGCTTTCTTT.

The chain links TRBV5-1 to TRBJ2-2; D gene uncertain. CDR1 is SGHRS and CDR2 is YFSETQ in the germline V gene. The ends were cut back, 0 bases at V and 2 bases at J, with 8 bases in the middle. CDR3 size: 15 residues. CDR3 in amino acids: CASSLVVSNTGELFF. DNA of the CDR3: TGCGCCAGCAGCTTGGTAGTCAGCAACACCGGGGAGCTGTTTTTT.

In DNA form, the CDR3 reads TGTGCCAGCAGTTACATAGACCAATCGGGGGCCCAGTACTTC. This encodes CASSYIDQSGAQYF. The chain employs TRBV6-6 and TRBJ2-5, with D possibly being TRBD2 (6 bases). Germline V gene lookup returns CDR1 MNHNY and CDR2 SVGAGI (reference sequence). The CDR3 has 14 amino acids. Trimming took 2 bases from V and 9 from J, leaving 16 bases between them.

The rearrangement uses TRBV6-2 or TRBV6-3 and TRBJ1-1; no clear D. Trimming shortened V by 3 bases and J by 1 base, and 9 bases separated the two germline ends. CDR3 size: 14 residues. The germline CDR1 and CDR2 sequences are MNHEY and SVGEGT. Here the CDR3 reads CASSYPARNTEAFF. The DNA for the CDR3 is TGTGCCAGCAGTTATCCAGCACGGAACACTGAAGCTTTCTTT.

This chain uses TRBV3-1 (or the pseudogene TRBV3-2) with TRBJ2-5; D unresolved. The V end was cut by 0 bases, the J end by 4 bases, with 3 bases between. Germline CDR1 and CDR2: LGHDT and YNNKEL (reference sequence). This CDR3 has 12 amino acids. The CDR3 loop reads CASSQERETQYF. In nucleotides, the CDR3 is TGTGCCAGCAGCCAAGAACGAGAGACCCAGTACTTC.

V gene TRBV5-1 combines with J gene TRBJ2-2, with 10 bases that match TRBD1. J gave up 5 bases and V 5 bases, and 3 bases lay outside the gene matches. Per germline, CDR1 SGHRS and CDR2 YFSETQ. This CDR3 comprises 14 residues. The CDR3 reads CASSRDRGTGELFF. The CDR3 nucleotides read TGCGCCAGCAGTCGGGACAGGGGTACCGGGGAGCTGTTTTTT.

V gene TRBV4-3 combines with J gene TRBJ2-2; D unresolved. Trimming shortened V by 0 bases and J by 10 bases, and 15 bases separated the two germline ends. Germline CDR1 is LGHNA and CDR2 is YSLEER. The CDR3 is made up of 15 amino acids. The CDR3 sequence is CASSQDNAGGMELFF. CDR3 nucleotides: TGCGCCAGCAGCCAAGACAACGCCGGCGGTATGGAGCTGTTTTTT.

This chain connects TRBV11-2 to TRBJ2-7; D is unresolved. This CDR3 comprises 12 residues. Germline V gene data show CDR1 as SGHAT and CDR2 as FQNNGV. The ends were cut back, 5 bases at V and 5 bases at J, with 10 bases in the middle. CDR3 protein: CASSPQGDEQYV. Written as DNA, the CDR3 is TGTGCCAGCAGCCCTCAAGGCGACGAGCAGTACGTC.

The chain uses TRBV9 and TRBJ1-1; the D is unclear. Germline V CDR1 and CDR2: SGDLS, YYNGEE. V lost 0 bases and J lost 4, with 7 bases in between. This CDR3 has 13 residues. Here the CDR3 DNA reads TGTGCCAGCAGCGTAGGACCCTCCACTGAAGCTTTCTTT. Residues: CASSVGPSTEAFF.

V is TRBV7-2 and J is TRBJ1-4, with D unresolved. V lost 6 bases and J lost 7, with 12 bases in between. Per germline, CDR1 SGHTA and CDR2 FQGNSA. The CDR3 contains 13 residues. CDR3 sequence reads: CASRTGIVEKLFF. CDR3 DNA: TGTGCCAGCAGAACCGGGATAGTTGAAAAACTGTTTTTT.

This clone has just a few counts. The V gene is TRBV2, the J gene TRBJ2-7, with 7 nucleotides matching TRBD1. The CDR3 runs 14 residues. Germline V gene lookup returns CDR1 SNHLY and CDR2 FYNNEI. Losses at the gene ends were 3 bases for V and 3 bases for J; bases not matched to a gene: 5. This chain's CDR3 is CASSDWWDSYEQYV. The CDR3 DNA reads TGTGCCAGCAGTGATTGGTGGGACAGCTACGAGCAGTACGTC.

The chain joins TRBV11-3 to TRBJ2-3, with D unresolved. The CDR3 has 14 amino acids. V was trimmed by 1 base and J by 3 bases, leaving 8 bases between them. CDR1 is SGHNT, CDR2 YENEEA, per germline. CDR3 region: CASSLGQETDTQYF. In DNA, the CDR3 is TGTGCCAGCAGCTTAGGGCAGGAGACAGATACGCAGTATTTT.

The chain employs TRBV5-6 and TRBJ1-5, with TRBD1 as a possible D gene (5 bases). The CDR3 runs to 15 residues. Per the germline V gene, CDR1 is SGHDT and CDR2 is YYEEEE. The ends were cut back, 4 bases at V and 1 base at J, with 12 bases in the middle. Here the CDR3 reads CASSTGGLSNQPQHF. CDR3 sequence (DNA): TGTGCCAGCAGCACGGGGGGGTTAAGCAATCAGCCCCAGCATTTT.

The genes are TRBV4-2 and TRBJ2-3; 12 positions agree with TRBD2. The CDR3 has 16 amino acids. V trimming: 1 base; J trimming: 3 bases; junction bases outside the gene matches: 2. Germline-derived CDR1 and CDR2 are LGHNA and YNFKEQ. The CDR3: CASSQALAGGTDTQYF. The CDR3 nucleotides read TGTGCCAGCAGCCAAGCCCTAGCGGGGGGGACAGATACGCAGTATTTT.

The chain employs TRBV27 and TRBJ2-3; no definite D call. The CDR3 length is 12 residues. The germline V gene has CDR1 MNHEY and CDR2 SMNVEV (reference sequence). With 5 bases removed from V and 9 bases from J, the gap between germline ends came to 12 bases. The DNA for the CDR3 is TGTGCCAGCAGTCGTCCATACGAGACGCAGTATTTT. Amino acid sequence: CASSRPYETQYF.

The V and J genes are TRBV12-3 or TRBV12-4 and TRBJ1-1; no definite D call. Between the trimmed V and J ends, which lost 4 bases and 6 bases, there was a span of 12 bases. The CDR3 extends over 13 amino acids. For the CDR3, the DNA is TGTGCCAGCAGTTCCCGTACGGGCGCTGAAGCTTTCTTT. As protein: CASSSRTGAEAFF.

V gene TRBV18 combines with J gene TRBJ2-1; possibly TRBD1 for D (5 bases). Germline V gives CDR1 KGHSH, CDR2 LQKENI. The CDR3 has 15 amino acids. The V end was cut by 5 bases, the J end by 0 bases, with 11 bases between. The CDR3 nucleotides are TGTGCCAGCTCATCACAGGTCAGCTCCTACAATGAGCAGTTCTTC. Its translation: CASSSQVSSYNEQFF.

The chain carries TRBV7-3 and TRBJ2-3, with 14 bases identical to TRBD2. Trimming removed 5 bases from V and 5 bases from J; junction bases left unmatched: 15. Per germline, CDR1 SGHTA and CDR2 FQGTGA. The CDR3 is made up of 19 amino acids. The CDR3 DNA reads as TGTGCCAGCAGCGCCCAACCACCGACTAGCGGGGGGGCGGGAGATACGCAGTATTTT. This sequence encodes CASSAQPPTSGGAGDTQYF.

This clone was counted between two and nine times. This sequence joins TRBV7-8 and TRBJ1-6, with D perhaps matching TRBD1 (6 bases). CDR1 and CDR2 from the germline V gene are SGHVS and FQNEAQ. The V end lost 5 bases, the J end lost 9 bases, and 20 bases lay between the germline ends. There are 16 residues in the CDR3. The CDR3 region has the DNA TGTGCCAGCAGCCCTACCCTGGGGGGCTCCTTTTCACCCCTCCACTTT. Translated, it gives CASSPTLGGSFSPLHF.

There are a few counts of this clone. The chain recombines TRBV10-1 with TRBJ2-3; possibly TRBD2 for D (5 bases). CDR3 length: 13 amino acids. The V end was cut by 0 bases, the J end by 8 bases, with 9 bases between. The V gene's germline CDR1 is WNHNN and CDR2 SYGVQD (reference sequence). The DNA of the CDR3 is TGCGCCAGCAGTGAGTCCGAAACTAGTACGCAGTATTTT. This translates into CASSESETSTQYF.

V gene TRBV24-1 combines with J gene TRBJ2-3; D remains unclear. Germline V CDR1 and CDR2: KGHDR, SFDVKD. The CDR3 sequence is 15 residues long. Trimming removed 0 bases at V and 1 base at J, with 7 bases between. The chain's CDR3 is CATSDLQAGTDTQYF. CDR3 DNA: TGTGCCACCAGTGATTTGCAAGCCGGCACAGATACGCAGTATTTT.